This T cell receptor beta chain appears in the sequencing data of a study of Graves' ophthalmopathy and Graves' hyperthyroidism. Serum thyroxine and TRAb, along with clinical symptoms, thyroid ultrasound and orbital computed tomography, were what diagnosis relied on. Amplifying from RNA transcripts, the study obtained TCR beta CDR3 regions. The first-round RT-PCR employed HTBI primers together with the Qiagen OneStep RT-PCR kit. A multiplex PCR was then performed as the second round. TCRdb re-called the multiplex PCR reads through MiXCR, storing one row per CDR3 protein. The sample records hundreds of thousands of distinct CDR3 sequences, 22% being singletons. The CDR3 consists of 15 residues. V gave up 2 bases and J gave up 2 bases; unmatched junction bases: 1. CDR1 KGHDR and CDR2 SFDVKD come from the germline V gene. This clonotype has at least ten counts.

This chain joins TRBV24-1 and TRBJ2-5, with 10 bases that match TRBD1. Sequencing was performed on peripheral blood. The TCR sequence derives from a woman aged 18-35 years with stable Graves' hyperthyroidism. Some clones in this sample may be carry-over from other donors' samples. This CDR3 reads CATSDSGQGQETQYF. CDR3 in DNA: TGTGCCACCAGTGATTCGGGACAGGGGCAAGAGACCCAGTACTTC.